These 24 T cell receptor beta chains were all obtained from the same sample, sequenced in a study of blood T cells in healthy people across ages. Then a second PCR, running about 6 to 12 cycles, was carried out with a sample-barcoded 5' primer and a J-beta primer mix. TCRdb ran MiXCR on the 5' RACE reads and lists one entry per CDR3 protein. The table shows around 1,900,000 distinct CDR3 sequences, with around 40% occurring only once. The sequenced sample consisted of blood. The receptor set was obtained from a human donor in good health.

A note on this clonotype: The germline gene is not matched at one end of the junction; a read error may be the cause. The V and J genes are TRBV7-2 and TRBJ1-2, with D possibly matching TRBD1 (5 bases). The CDR3 has 13 amino acids. Germline V lookup: CDR1 SGHTA, CDR2 FQGNSA. CDR3 DNA: TGTGCCAGCAGCCCGGGACCGATCTATGGCCACACCTTC. Translated, it gives CASSPGPIYGHTF.

The chain employs TRBV28 and TRBJ2-7; D not resolved. This CDR3 contains 13 residues. The V gene's germline CDR1 is MDHEN and CDR2 SYDVKM. The germline V and J ends were trimmed by 7 bases and 2 bases, with 12 bases remaining between them. The CDR3 sequence: CASTDGVPYEQYF. CDR3 nucleotides: TGTGCCAGCACAGATGGGGTTCCCTACGAGCAGTACTTC.

In this sample, this clonotype turned up a few times. V and J are TRBV29-1 and TRBJ1-1; D is undetermined. V lost 3 bases, J lost 7 bases, and 6 bases lay in between. Germline values: CDR1 SQVTM, CDR2 ANQGSEA. The CDR3 consists of 10 residues. The CDR3 bases are TGCAGCGTTGATTTTGGTGAAGCTTTCTTT. It codes for CSVDFGEAFF.

V usage is TRBV5-6 and J usage is TRBJ2-7; TRBD2 matches 8 bases. The ends lost 3 bases at V and 3 bases at J; junction bases unmatched: 5. Looked up from germline, CDR1 is SGHDT and CDR2 is YYEEEE. The CDR3 has 14 residues. This chain's CDR3 is CASSSGGKIYEQYF. For the CDR3, the DNA is TGTGCCAGCAGCTCGGGGGGGAAAATCTACGAGCAGTACTTC.

The chain recombines TRBV28 with TRBJ2-5; D gene ambiguous. Germline assignment: CDR1 MDHEN and CDR2 SYDVKM. V was shortened by 7 bases and J by 3 bases, with 15 bases between the two germline ends. CDR3 length: 14 residues. This CDR3 is CASTRAVGKETQYF. The CDR3 DNA sequence: TGTGCCAGCACCCGGGCGGTCGGAAAAGAGACCCAGTACTTC.

This clonotype occurred a few times. This chain links TRBV6-2 or TRBV6-3 with TRBJ2-3, with 7 bases aligning to TRBD2. The ends lost 6 bases at V and 0 bases at J; junction bases unmatched: 12. The CDR3 covers 17 residues. The germline V gene encodes CDR1 MNHEY and CDR2 SVGEGT. The chain's CDR3 is CASSLGPAGTSTDTQYF. For the CDR3, the DNA is TGTGCCAGCAGCCTCGGACCAGCGGGGACTAGCACAGATACGCAGTATTTT.

As for this clonotype: One junction end disagrees with the germline gene, perhaps due to a read error. This chain connects TRBV7-9 to TRBJ1-2, with D hard to call. CDR1 SEHNR and CDR2 FQNEAQ come from the germline V gene (reference sequence). This CDR3 has 14 residues. Written as DNA, the CDR3 is TGTGCCAGCAGCCCTGAACACAACAACTATGGCCACACCTTC. Translated, it gives CASSPEHNNYGHTF.

The CDR3 here is CASSLEHGEQYF. CDR3 bases: TGCGCCAGCAGCTTGGAACATGGCGAGCAGTACTTC. This chain joins TRBV5-1 and TRBJ2-4, with no clear D. The DNA matches TRBJ2-7 better at its end, which makes the J call doubtful. This CDR3 contains 12 residues. Germline values: CDR1 SGHRS, CDR2 YFSETQ.

V and J are TRBV24-1 and TRBJ1-1; D gene unclear. The CDR3 has 13 amino acids. Per the germline V gene, CDR1 is KGHDR and CDR2 is SFDVKD. Trimming took 2 bases from V and 0 from J, leaving 3 bases between them. CDR3 loop: CATSDYMNTEAFF. CDR3 nucleotides: TGTGCCACCAGTGATTATATGAACACTGAAGCTTTCTTT.

This clonotype was counted between two and nine times. The chain employs TRBV7-2 and TRBJ2-5; 7 bases align to TRBD1. Germline assignment: CDR1 SGHTA and CDR2 FQGNSA. This CDR3 comprises 15 residues. The J segment lost 5 bases and the V segment lost 3 bases, leaving 9 bases of the junction unmatched. CDR3: CASSLTGTNSETQYF. For the CDR3, the DNA is TGTGCCAGCAGCTTGACAGGGACGAATTCCGAGACCCAGTACTTC.

A few counts support this clonotype. The rearrangement links TRBV12-5 to TRBJ2-3; D tentatively fits TRBD1 or TRBD2 (5 bases each). Germline CDR1 reads LGHNT; CDR2 reads FRNRAP. CDR3 length: 12 residues. Trimming left V 4 bases short and J 8 bases short, with 10 bases between. CDR3 protein: CASGSSGTTQYF. The CDR3 DNA follows: TGTGCTAGTGGTTCATCCGGGACTACGCAGTATTTT.

This clonotype has just a few counts. V is TRBV20-1 and J is TRBJ1-6; possible D gene TRBD1, 5 bases. The germline CDR1 and CDR2 sequences are DFQATT and SNEGSKA (reference sequence). This CDR3 is built from 14 residues. The CDR3 loop reads CSTQAGTVNSPLHF. The CDR3 nucleotides are TGCAGCACGCAAGCCGGGACGGTGAATTCACCCCTCCACTTT.

The chain joins TRBV20-1 to TRBJ1-1; no reliable D call. Germline-derived CDR1 and CDR2 are DFQATT and SNEGSKA (reference sequence). The germline V and J ends were trimmed by 3 bases and 0 bases, with 11 bases remaining between them. This CDR3 region has 14 residues. CDR3 sequence (DNA): TGCAGTGCTAGTCGTCACAGCATGAACACTGAAGCTTTCTTT. Its translation: CSASRHSMNTEAFF.

This clonotype was recorded at least ten times. J is TRBJ1-5 and V is TRBV20-1, with 7 bases matching TRBD1. CDR3 length: 14 residues. The V gene's germline CDR1 is DFQATT and CDR2 SNEGSKA (reference sequence). The ends lost 0 bases at V and 3 bases at J; junction bases unmatched: 2. The CDR3 DNA sequence: TGCAGTGCTAGAGATGACAGGGACAATCAGCCCCAGCATTTT. Protein product: CSARDDRDNQPQHF.

This clonotype was seen more than once but under ten times. The V gene is TRBV4-3, the J gene TRBJ2-5; D unresolved. CDR1 is LGHNA and CDR2 is YSLEER in the germline V gene. Deletions cut 1 base from V and 2 bases from J, with 8 bases between. The CDR3 totals 14 residues. CDR3 region: CASSQVATQETQYF. As DNA, the CDR3 is TGCGCCAGCAGCCAAGTAGCCACGCAAGAGACCCAGTACTTC.

This clonotype has more than one count but fewer than ten. The chain recombines TRBV7-9 with TRBJ2-3, with D maybe TRBD1 (5 bases). Germline V CDR1 and CDR2: SEHNR, FQNEAQ (reference sequence). The V end lost 3 bases, the J end lost 2 bases, and 9 bases lay between the germline ends. The CDR3 has 14 residues. The CDR3: CASSFLTATDTQYF. The CDR3, as DNA: TGTGCCAGCAGCTTTTTGACAGCCACAGATACGCAGTATTTT.

V and J are TRBV5-5 and TRBJ2-1; D unclear. The CDR3 is 15 residues long. CDR1 is SGHKS and CDR2 is YYEKEE in the germline V gene (reference sequence). The V end was cut by 4 bases, the J end by 2 bases, with 13 bases between. CDR3 sequence (DNA): TGTGCCAGCAGCGTCTCTGGAACCCCCTACAATGAGCAGTTCTTC. Protein sequence: CASSVSGTPYNEQFF.

Comment on this clonotype: This may arise from a read error, as a much more abundant clone is one base away. The chain is built from TRBV5-4 and TRBJ2-1; D is possibly TRBD1 (5 bases). This CDR3 contains 13 residues. V gave up 5 bases and J gave up 4 bases, with 10 bases separating them. CDR1 SGHNT and CDR2 YYREEE come from the germline V gene (reference sequence). CDR3 nucleotides: TGTGCCAGCAGGTGGACAAGTTACAATGAGCAGTTCTTC. It encodes CASRWTSYNEQFF.

The chain combines TRBV9 with TRBJ2-3, with D tentatively TRBD1 (5 bases). In germline, CDR1 is SGDLS, CDR2 YYNGEE. V shed 4 bases and J shed 0 bases, with 12 bases lying between them. The CDR3 is made up of 15 amino acids. The CDR3 region has the DNA TGTGCCAGCAGCCCAATGGGGCGAAGCACAGATACGCAGTATTTT. Translated, it gives CASSPMGRSTDTQYF.

The table lists this clonotype with a few counts. The rearrangement joins TRBV9 to TRBJ2-7; the D gene is possibly TRBD2 (5 bases). Trimming left V 4 bases short and J 5 bases short, with 13 bases between. The CDR3 contains 13 residues. Germline V gene sequence: CDR1 SGDLS, CDR2 YYNGEE. CDR3 region: CASSLTSGNEQYF. The CDR3 DNA is TGTGCCAGCAGCTTAACCTCGGGAAACGAGCAGTACTTC.

J is TRBJ2-1 and V is TRBV7-8; D gene unclear. Germline values: CDR1 SGHVS, CDR2 FQNEAQ. Trimming cost V 2 bases and J 12 bases, with 11 bases left between them. The CDR3 is made up of 12 amino acids. The CDR3 here is CASSLSAQMQFF. The CDR3 DNA reads as TGTGCCAGCAGCTTATCCGCCCAAATGCAGTTCTTC.

In this sample, this clonotype turned up a few times. The J gene is TRBJ2-7, the V gene TRBV9, with TRBD2 matching 9 bases. This CDR3 region has 16 residues. Germline CDR1 reads SGDLS; CDR2 reads YYNGEE. V lost 4 bases and J lost 2; bases outside the gene matches: 10. For the CDR3, the DNA is TGTGCCAGCAGCCCCAAAAGCGGGGGGAATACCTACGAGCAGTACTTC. Amino acids: CASSPKSGGNTYEQYF.

This clonotype was recorded many times. The V and J genes are TRBV7-2 and TRBJ1-2, with 7 positions matching TRBD1. With V trimmed by 6 bases and J by 0 bases, 4 bases remained unmatched. CDR1 and CDR2 (germline): SGHTA, FQGNSA. The CDR3 is made up of 14 amino acids. The CDR3 sequence: CASSPRGSNYGYTF. CDR3 bases: TGTGCCAGCAGTCCCAGGGGGTCTAACTATGGCTACACCTTC. The complete variable domain, with remaining parts taken from reference TRBV7-2 and TRBJ1-2, reads GAGVSQSPSNKVTEKGKDVELRCDPISGHTALYWYRQSLGQGLEFLIYFQGNSAPDKSGLPSDRFSAERTGGSVSTLTIQRTQQEDSAVYLCASSPRGSNYGYTFGSGTRLTVV.

This clonotype was seen a handful of times. V gene TRBV27 combines with J gene TRBJ1-6; D not certain. Trimming removed 1 base from V and 10 bases from J, with 8 bases in between. The CDR3 spans 13 residues. CDR1 and CDR2 (germline): MNHEY, SMNVEV (reference sequence). The CDR3: CASSLYPGSPLHF. The CDR3 nucleotides read TGTGCCAGCAGTTTATATCCGGGGTCACCCCTCCACTTT.